The rows below give T cell receptor beta chains drawn from one sample of a study of blood T cell repertoires in COVID-19. TCRdb keeps only in-frame clones here, not all; method: immunoSEQ multiplex PCR. The sample yields roughly 200,000 clones, 80% to 90% seen once. The sample was peripheral blood. Receptor source: a woman over 75 with active or convalescent COVID-19. Both conserved end residues are part of each CDR3. A D gene is named only where the DNA matches it firmly. Some rows have no size entry. The others give once, few or many, or a class for an expanded clone.

TRBJ2-1	TRBV11-2	TRBD2	NA	CASRVSGGPYNEQFF	TGTGCCAGCAGGGTATCGGGAGGGCCTTACAATGAGCAGTTCTTC
TRBJ2-5	TRBV15	TRBD1	NA	CATSMSKGAEETQYF	TGTGCCACCAGCATGTCAAAGGGGGCGGAAGAGACCCAGTACTTC
TRBJ2-1	TRBV5-1	NA	NA	CASGGALVDEQFF	TGCGCCAGCGGAGGGGCGTTAGTCGATGAGCAGTTCTTC
TRBJ2-3	TRBV7-9	TRBD2	NA	CASIPWGGRKYTQYF	TGTGCCAGCATCCCATGGGGCGGGAGGAAGTATACGCAGTATTTT
TRBJ2-3	TRBV2	TRBD1	NA	CASRATGAITDTQYF	TGTGCCAGCAGGGCCACAGGGGCAATCACAGATACGCAGTATTTT
TRBJ2-1	TRBV6-6	NA	NA	CASSYSTVYNEQFF	TGTGCCAGCAGTTACAGCACGGTCTACAATGAGCAGTTCTTC
TRBJ2-7	TRBV6-4	NA	NA	CASSDSGQGYEQYF	TGTGCCAGCAGTGACTCTGGGCAGGGGTACGAGCAGTACTTC
TRBJ2-5	TRBV5-1	TRBD2	NA	CASSSLAEETQYF	TGCGCCAGCAGCTCACTAGCGGAGGAGACCCAGTACTTC
TRBJ1-2	TRBV14	TRBD1	NA	CASSQDAGTGLRGYTF	TGTGCCAGCAGCCAAGACGCCGGGACAGGGTTACGGGGCTACACCTTC
TRBJ2-5	TRBV9	NA	once	CASSVGNAGPETQYF	TGTGCCAGCAGCGTAGGAAATGCTGGGCCAGAGACCCAGTACTTC
TRBJ2-7	TRBV4-3	TRBD1	NA	CASSQGTGPYEQYF	TGCGCCAGCAGCCAAGGGACAGGTCCCTACGAGCAGTACTTC
TRBJ2-5	TRBV12-3/TRBV12-4	NA	NA	CASSPVAGTQYF	TGTGCCAGCAGTCCGGTCGCGGGAACCCAGTACTTC
TRBJ1-3	TRBV18	NA	NA	CASSPRRLRDAGNTIYF	TGTGCCAGCTCACCACGCCGCCTCCGGGATGCTGGAAACACCATATATTTT
TRBJ2-7	TRBV7-2	TRBD1	NA	CASSPRPGQGGEQYF	TGTGCCAGCAGCCCTCGTCCAGGACAGGGAGGCGAGCAGTACTTC
TRBJ2-7	TRBV11-2	NA	NA	CASSLDWGGQVLSYEQYF	TGTGCCAGCAGCTTAGATTGGGGAGGACAGGTTCTTTCCTACGAGCAGTACTTC
TRBJ2-3	TRBV18	TRBD2	NA	CASSPLLADSTDTQYF	TGTGCCAGCTCACCACTGCTAGCGGATAGCACAGATACGCAGTATTTT
TRBJ1-2	TRBV28	TRBD1	NA	CASSYPGGRTNYGYTF	TGTGCCAGCAGTTATCCAGGGGGGCGCACTAACTATGGCTACACCTTC
TRBJ1-1	TRBV6-6	NA	NA	CASSYLGTLNTEAFF	TGTGCCAGCAGTTACCTTGGGACATTGAACACTGAAGCTTTCTTT
TRBJ2-7	TRBV25-1	TRBD2	NA	CASTRGGSYEQYF	TGTGCCAGCACTCGGGGGGGCTCCTACGAGCAGTACTTC
TRBJ2-7	TRBV18	NA	NA	CASSQLGSHYEQYF	TGTGCCAGCTCACAACTCGGGTCGCACTACGAGCAGTACTTC
TRBJ2-7	TRBV11-2	NA	few	CASSPGPYEQYF	TGTGCCAGCAGCCCAGGGCCATACGAGCAGTACTTC
TRBJ1-1	TRBV19	NA	NA	CASSPAGSRSNTEAFF	TGTGCCAGTAGCCCAGCCGGGTCCCGTTCGAACACTGAAGCTTTCTTT
TRBJ2-5	TRBV19	TRBD1	NA	CASSFQGAPKGTQYF	TGTGCCAGTAGTTTCCAGGGGGCTCCCAAAGGGACCCAGTACTTC
TRBJ1-2	TRBV5-4	NA	NA	CASSLGAGGDYGYTF	TGTGCCAGCAGCTTGGGGGCGGGGGGCGACTATGGCTACACCTTC
TRBJ2-5	TRBV11-2	TRBD1	NA	CASSPGTGRGETQYF	TGTGCCAGCAGCCCAGGGACAGGGAGAGGAGAGACCCAGTACTTC
TRBJ2-7	TRBV6-6	NA	NA	CASSSTGRLSYEQYF	TGTGCCAGCAGTTCAACAGGACGCTTATCCTACGAGCAGTACTTC
TRBJ2-4	TRBV20-1	NA	NA	CSARTGSIRHF	TGCAGTGCTAGAACAGGCAGTATAAGGCACTTC